This T cell receptor beta chain derives from a study of blood T cells in healthy people across ages. Germline CDR1 reads SGHRS; CDR2 reads YFSETQ. Losses at the gene ends were 2 bases for V and 2 bases for J; bases not matched to a gene: 4. The CDR3 extends over 16 amino acids. Using a J-beta primer mix together with a sample-barcoded 5' primer, a second PCR was run for roughly 6 to 11 cycles. In TCRdb, the 5' RACE reads were re-called with MiXCR into one record per CDR3 protein. The sample shows 1.8 million or so distinct CDR3 sequences, about two fifths of them seen only once. Material for sequencing was blood. The V call is TRBV5-1, the J call TRBJ2-3; TRBD2 matches 11 bases. This clonotype was sampled from a human donor in good health. The CDR3 here is CASSLLGLAVTDTQYF. Here the CDR3 DNA reads TGCGCCAGCAGCTTACTGGGACTAGCGGTCACAGATACGCAGTATTTT.